The 32 T cell receptor beta chains below all came from one sample that was sequenced in a study of blood T cell repertoires in COVID-19 (dated by TCRdb to about 2020). Library creation used the immunoSEQ multiplex PCR assay. The table was pulled from immuneACCESS by TCRdb, which kept in-frame rearrangements only. Such tables lose some clones; where checked, under half of the loss comes from unresolved V genes, and the rest has no known cause. The sample has some 230,000 clones on record, around 89% of them singletons. Around 3.2% of the sample rests with the top ten. Sequenced: PBMCs or T cells enriched from blood (not recorded which). Every receptor here comes from a woman aged 18-35 years in a cohort exposed to, infected with or recovered from COVID-19 (not recorded which).

The chain carries TRBV29-1 and TRBJ2-5, with no clear D. This CDR3 is 11 amino acids long. The V end lost 5 bases, the J end lost 5 bases, and 9 bases lay between the germline ends. Germline CDR1 SQVTM, CDR2 ANQGSEA. This CDR3 reads CSVRRQETQYF. The DNA of the CDR3 is TGCAGCGTTCGGCGGCAGGAGACCCAGTACTTC.

The gene calls are TRBV19 and TRBJ2-2; a weak D match, TRBD2 (7 bases). The length of the CDR3 is 13 residues. V shed 11 bases and J shed 4 bases, with 14 bases lying between them. The germline CDR1 and CDR2 sequences are LNHDA and SQIVND (reference sequence). Written as DNA, the CDR3 is TGTGCCTTACAGGGAGGGGGCACCGGGGAGCTGTTTTTT. Amino acids: CALQGGGTGELFF. The full variable domain, completed using reference TRBV19 and TRBJ2-2, is DGGITQSPKYLFRKEGQNVTLSCEQNLNHDAMYWYRQDPGQGLRLIYYSQIVNDFQKGDIAEGYSVSREKKESFPLTVTSAQKNPTAFYLCALQGGGTGELFFGEGSRLTVL.

Regarding this clone: Other nucleotide sequences from this sample produce the same CDR3. The CDR3 region has the DNA TGCGCCAGCAGCCCCGGGACAGGGGGCGCGGGCACTGAAGCTTTCTTT. Translated, it gives CASSPGTGGAGTEAFF. The chain joins TRBV5-1 to TRBJ1-1, with 12 positions matching TRBD1. The CDR3 has 16 residues. The J segment lost 4 bases and the V segment lost 4 bases, leaving 8 bases of the junction unmatched. CDR1 and CDR2 from the germline V gene are SGHRS and YFSETQ.

This rearrangement joins TRBV7-2 to TRBJ2-6; D is uncertain. V was clipped by 8 bases and J by 2 bases, with 7 bases between them. Per germline, CDR1 SGHTA and CDR2 FQGNSA. CDR3 size: 13 residues. CDR3 region: CASEVAGANVLTF. As DNA, the CDR3 is TGTGCCAGCGAGGTGGCTGGGGCCAACGTCCTGACTTTC.

The rearrangement links TRBV6-5 to TRBJ1-6; 7 bases match TRBD1. The J segment lost 7 bases and the V segment lost 0 bases, leaving 6 bases of the junction unmatched. This CDR3 region has 16 residues. Germline V gene data show CDR1 as MNHEY and CDR2 as SVGAGI. The CDR3, as DNA: TGTGCCAGCAGTTACTCACAGGGGCCACCGAATTCACCCCTCCACTTT. It is translated as CASSYSQGPPNSPLHF.

This chain links TRBV7-6 with TRBJ2-1; possible D gene TRBD2, 6 bases. Germline V lookup: CDR1 SGHVS, CDR2 FNYEAQ. This CDR3 is 15 amino acids long. V lost 2 bases and J 6 bases, leaving 14 bases between the germline ends. Here the CDR3 reads CASSLSAGQGNEQFF. The CDR3, as DNA: TGTGCCAGCAGCTTATCGGCGGGGCAGGGCAATGAGCAGTTCTTC.

The J gene is TRBJ1-4, the V gene TRBV18; unclear D gene. This CDR3 has 17 residues. Germline loops: CDR1 KGHSH, CDR2 LQKENI. The V end was cut by 4 bases, the J end by 0 bases, with 15 bases between. CDR3 sequence (DNA): TGTGCCAGCTCACTTAATGTAGCACTTGCAACTAATGAAAAACTGTTTTTT. Translating gives CASSLNVALATNEKLFF.

This chain joins TRBV5-4 and TRBJ1-2; D not certain. V shed 2 bases and J shed 4 bases, with 12 bases lying between them. This CDR3 has 14 residues. Germline V CDR1 and CDR2: SGHNT, YYREEE (reference sequence). CDR3: CASSFSRNVYGYTF. DNA of the CDR3: TGTGCCAGCAGCTTTTCGCGGAACGTCTATGGCTACACCTTC.

The gene calls are TRBV19 and TRBJ1-2; TRBD1 agrees at 10 bases. V was clipped by 7 bases and J by 6 bases; unmatched bases: 11. The CDR3 has 15 residues. Germline V gene lookup returns CDR1 LNHDA and CDR2 SQIVND (reference sequence). The CDR3 bases are TGTGCCAGTACTCCCCCGACAGGGGGCCGGAATGGCTACACCTTC. It is translated as CASTPPTGGRNGYTF.

The chain couples TRBV6-5 to TRBJ1-5, with 7 bases identical to TRBD1. The CDR3 spans 14 residues. The germline V gene encodes CDR1 MNHEY and CDR2 SVGAGI. V gave up 8 bases and J gave up 10 bases; unmatched junction bases: 14. In DNA, the CDR3 is TGTGCCAGCGGTTGGACGGCAGGGGGAACCCCCCAGCATTTT. It translates to CASGWTAGGTPQHF.

This chain uses TRBV30 with TRBJ1-1; TRBD1 aligns across 7 bases. The V gene end was trimmed by 5 bases and the J gene end by 4 bases; junction bases not matched to a gene: 16. The CDR3 contains 16 residues. Germline V CDR1 and CDR2: GTSNPN, SVGIG (reference sequence). The CDR3 here is CAWAPIARGLGTEAFF. Here the CDR3 DNA reads TGTGCCTGGGCCCCGATCGCGAGGGGGCTAGGCACTGAAGCTTTCTTT.

The chain combines TRBV3-1 (or the pseudogene TRBV3-2) with TRBJ2-7, with a possible D match to TRBD2 (5 bases). V was shortened by 1 base and J by 5 bases, with 12 bases between the two germline ends. This CDR3 is built from 14 residues. Germline V CDR1 and CDR2: LGHDT, YNNKEL (reference sequence). The chain's CDR3 is CASSQGREGNEQYF. The CDR3 DNA follows: TGTGCCAGCAGCCAAGGCCGGGAAGGGAACGAGCAGTACTTC.

V is TRBV5-6 and J is TRBJ2-1; TRBD2 aligns across 7 bases. From germline, CDR1 is SGHDT and CDR2 YYEEEE. This CDR3 region has 13 residues. Trimming removed 3 bases from V and 5 bases from J; junction bases left unmatched: 2. CDR3 sequence: CASSYGGNNEQFF. DNA of the CDR3: TGTGCCAGCAGCTACGGGGGGAACAATGAGCAGTTCTTC.

V is TRBV28 and J is TRBJ2-7; no clear D. V was trimmed by 3 bases and J by 1 base, leaving 7 bases between them. CDR1 and CDR2 from the germline V gene are MDHEN and SYDVKM. This CDR3 contains 13 residues. CDR3 in DNA: TGTGCCAGCAGTTTTGCAGGTTCCTACGAGCAGTACTTC. This gives the protein CASSFAGSYEQYF.

J is TRBJ1-1 and V is TRBV7-9; tentative D call: TRBD1 (6 bases). Germline loops: CDR1 SEHNR, CDR2 FQNEAQ (reference sequence). The CDR3 is 15 amino acids. Between the trimmed V and J ends, which lost 5 bases and 9 bases, there was a span of 22 bases. The CDR3 here is CASSESQGLVFQAFF. DNA for the CDR3: TGTGCCAGCAGCGAAAGCCAGGGGCTGGTATTTCAAGCTTTCTTT.

The V and J genes are TRBV7-9 and TRBJ1-2, with TRBD1 matching 7 bases. The CDR3 has 14 residues. Germline lookup yields CDR1 SEHNR and CDR2 FQNEAQ (reference sequence). Unmatched junction bases numbered 7, after V lost 5 bases and J lost 4 bases. CDR3 sequence (DNA): TGTGCCAGCAGCCCCAGGCAGGGGGGCTATGGCTACACCTTC. This encodes CASSPRQGGYGYTF.

This chain joins TRBV10-1 and TRBJ2-1; 7 nucleotides line up with TRBD1. The CDR3 is made up of 16 amino acids. J was trimmed by 4 bases and V by 1 base; bases with no gene match: 7. Germline V gene data show CDR1 as WNHNN and CDR2 as SYGVQD (reference sequence). CDR3 loop: CASSELQGSPYNEQFF. Written as DNA, the CDR3 is TGCGCCAGCAGTGAGTTACAGGGGTCCCCTTACAATGAGCAGTTCTTC.

This rearrangement joins TRBV12-3 or TRBV12-4 to TRBJ1-5; D is ambiguous. The CDR3 sequence is 12 residues long. V was trimmed by 5 bases and J by 1 base, leaving 3 bases between them. This CDR3 is CASSQSNQPQHF. The CDR3 nucleotides read TGTGCCAGCAGTCAGAGCAATCAGCCCCAGCATTTT.

The V call is TRBV18, the J call TRBJ1-2; 7 bases agree with TRBD1. The CDR3 is made up of 14 amino acids. Germline V gene lookup returns CDR1 KGHSH and CDR2 LQKENI. J was trimmed by 6 bases and V by 5 bases; bases with no gene match: 9. The CDR3 nucleotides are TGTGCCAGCTCATCCGGGACAGTCGCAGATGGCTACACCTTC. Translating gives CASSSGTVADGYTF.

This chain links TRBV29-1 with TRBJ1-5; no definite D call. Germline V gene data show CDR1 as SQVTM and CDR2 as ANQGSEA. The CDR3 is 13 residues long. V was trimmed by 4 bases and J by 0 bases, leaving 7 bases between them. The CDR3 DNA sequence: TGCAGCGTTGGGGGAGGTAGCAATCAGCCCCAGCATTTT. This translates into CSVGGGSNQPQHF.

As for this clone: The germline gene is not matched at one end of the junction; a read error may be the cause. The chain has TRBV7-7 and TRBJ2-7; D is tentatively TRBD1 or TRBD2 (7 bases each). Per the germline V gene, CDR1 is SSHAT and CDR2 is FNYEAQ (reference sequence). The CDR3 has 15 amino acids. As DNA, the CDR3 is TGTGCTAGCAGGGGGAGGGACCATAGCTCCTACGAGCAGTACTTC. This translates into CASRGRDHSSYEQYF.

This chain links TRBV7-3 with TRBJ2-1; 8 bases are a match to TRBD2. The germline V gene has CDR1 SGHTA and CDR2 FQGTGA. This CDR3 comprises 14 residues. The junction had 9 bases not matched to a gene; V was cut back by 6 bases and J by 8 bases. CDR3 region: CASSTGGPIDEQFF. The CDR3 DNA is TGTGCCAGCAGTACGGGAGGGCCTATCGATGAGCAGTTCTTC.

The gene calls are TRBV5-1 and TRBJ2-7, with 12 bases aligning to TRBD1. The V gene's germline CDR1 is SGHRS and CDR2 YFSETQ. The trim removed 0 bases at V and 5 bases at J, leaving 6 bases unmatched. This CDR3 spans 16 amino acids. In DNA form, the CDR3 reads TGCGCCAGCAGCTTGGGTACGGGACAGGGGGCCAACGAGCAGTACTTC. It encodes CASSLGTGQGANEQYF.

The rearrangement links TRBV5-6 to TRBJ1-4; no clear D gene. CDR3 size: 15 residues. Germline CDR1 SGHDT, CDR2 YYEEEE. V lost 6 bases and J 1 base, leaving 13 bases between the germline ends. The CDR3 protein is CASKERGLTNEKLFF. The CDR3 bases are TGTGCCAGCAAGGAACGGGGTTTAACTAATGAAAAACTGTTTTTT.

This clone was observed a handful of times. The rearrangement joins TRBV7-2 to TRBJ1-1; weak D call: TRBD1 (5 bases). The germline V gene has CDR1 SGHTA and CDR2 FQGNSA. The V end was cut by 5 bases, the J end by 3 bases, with 13 bases between. CDR3 length: 14 residues. The CDR3: CASSPLGGDTEAFF. The CDR3 nucleotides are TGTGCCAGCAGCCCCCTTGGGGGGGACACTGAAGCTTTCTTT.

The chain employs TRBV12-2 and TRBJ1-6. TRBV12-2 is deemed a pseudogene. The CDR3 covers 15 residues. DNA of the CDR3: TGTGCAAGTCGCTTCATAGATCCATATAATTCACCCCTCCACTTT. Amino acids: CASRFIDPYNSPLHF.

This rearrangement joins TRBV13 to TRBJ2-3; 7 bases line up with TRBD2. CDR1 is PRHDT, CDR2 FYEKMQ, per germline (reference sequence). V gave up 2 bases and J gave up 2 bases; unmatched junction bases: 7. The CDR3 runs to 16 residues. The CDR3 region is CASSLMLAGITDTQYF. DNA of the CDR3: TGTGCCAGCAGCTTAATGTTAGCGGGCATCACAGATACGCAGTATTTT. The entire variable domain, with the rest obtained from reference TRBV13 and TRBJ2-3, is as follows: AAGVIQSPRHLIKEKRETATLKCYPIPRHDTVYWYQQGPGQDPQFLISFYEKMQSDKGSIPDRFSAQQFSDYHSELNMSSLELGDSALYFCASSLMLAGITDTQYFGPGTRLTVL.

In nucleotides, the CDR3 is TGTGCCATCAGCAACTCAGGACCCCTCCACTTT. This gives the protein CAISNSGPLHF. J is TRBJ1-6 and V is TRBV10-3; the D is unclear. Trimming took 6 bases from V and 12 from J, leaving 9 bases between them. Looked up from germline, CDR1 is ENHRY and CDR2 is SYGVKD. CDR3 length equals 11 residues.

The chain is built from TRBV5-4 and TRBJ2-3; 9 positions match TRBD1. This CDR3 region has 16 residues. Germline trimming cut 0 bases from V and 3 bases from J; bases unmatched to any gene: 5. Germline CDR1 is SGHNT and CDR2 is YYREEE (reference sequence). Written as DNA, the CDR3 is TGTGCCAGCAGCTTGGCGCCGGGACAGGGTACAGATACGCAGTATTTT. Protein sequence: CASSLAPGQGTDTQYF.

This chain connects TRBV5-5 to TRBJ2-7, with 7 positions matching TRBD1. V lost 1 base, J lost 2 bases, and 3 bases stayed unmatched. The CDR3 length is 14 residues. The germline CDR1 and CDR2 sequences are SGHKS and YYEKEE (reference sequence). In nucleotides, the CDR3 is TGTGCCAGCAGCTTGACAGGGGAAACCTACGAGCAGTACTTC. Protein: CASSLTGETYEQYF.

This clone occurred a few times. The rearrangement joins TRBV5-1 to TRBJ1-3; TRBD1 matches 8 bases. V shed 4 bases and J 4 bases; nucleotides not matched to a gene: 4. Germline V CDR1 and CDR2: SGHRS, YFSETQ. This CDR3 spans 14 amino acids. In DNA form, the CDR3 reads TGCGCCAGCAGCCTACAGGGGGTCGGAAACACCATATATTTT. Translation: CASSLQGVGNTIYF.

The genes are TRBV11-1 and TRBJ2-7; D may be TRBD1 (6 bases). The V end was cut by 5 bases, the J end by 2 bases, with 13 bases between. Germline loops: CDR1 SGHAT, CDR2 FQDESV (reference sequence). The CDR3 sequence is 14 residues long. The CDR3 loop is CASSETGFAYEQYF. CDR3 in DNA: TGTGCCAGCAGCGAAACAGGGTTCGCCTACGAGCAGTACTTC. The full variable domain, in which reference TRBV11-1 and TRBJ2-7 provide the parts outside the CDR3, is EAEVAQSPRYKITEKSQAVAFWCDPISGHATLYWYRQILGQGPELLVQFQDESVVDDSQLPKDRFSAERLKGVDSTLKIQPAELGDSAMYLCASSETGFAYEQYFGPGTRLTVT.